The rows below give T cell receptor beta chains drawn from one sample of a study of blood T cells in healthy people across ages. Using its own MiXCR run on the 5' RACE reads, TCRdb lists one record per CDR3 protein. The data show 500,000 to 550,000 distinct CDR3 sequences, around 24% seen once. These data also formed part of another study, on T cells of mothers and their children.

Sequenced sample: blood. All receptors derive from a boy aged 5-17 years in good health. The CDR3 runs from the conserved cysteine through the conserved F or W. Each record gives: D gene, clone size, V gene, J gene, CDR3 DNA, CDR3 protein. D genes are given only for firm matches. A row's size may be missing; if present it is once, few, many or a size class.

.	.	TRBV5-1	TRBJ1-1	TGCGCCAGCAGCAGAGGAGGGTTCGACACTGAAGCTTTCTTT	CASSRGGFDTEAFF
.	few	TRBV6-5	TRBJ2-2	TGTGCCAGCAGATCCCGTTGGCAGGGCACCGGGGAGCTGTTTTTT	CASRSRWQGTGELFF
.	few	TRBV2	TRBJ1-6	TGTGCCAGCAGTGTAGCGGGACGACTAGATTCACCCCTCCACTTT	CASSVAGRLDSPLHF
TRBD1	.	TRBV12-3/TRBV12-4	TRBJ1-4	TGTGCCAGCAGTTCGGACAGGGGATGGGAAAAACTGTTTTTT	CASSSDRGWEKLFF
.	.	TRBV12-3/TRBV12-4	TRBJ2-3	TGTGCCAGCAACCCGTCGGTATACACAGATACGCAGTATTTT	CASNPSVYTDTQYF
TRBD2	few	TRBV10-2	TRBJ2-5	TGCGCCAGCAGTGTAACTAGCGGGAGAATAGAGACCCAGTACTTC	CASSVTSGRIETQYF
.	.	TRBV13	TRBJ2-5	TGTGCCAGCAGCTTTGGGGACGCCGGCCCTCAAGAGACCCAGTACTTC	CASSFGDAGPQETQYF
TRBD2	.	TRBV2	TRBJ2-5	TGTGCCAGCAGTGCAGCGGGGAGGCAAGAGACCCAGTACTTC	CASSAAGRQETQYF
.	.	TRBV28	TRBJ2-3	TGTGCCAGCAGTTTTCCCCCATCCGGGACCACAGATACGCAGTATTTT	CASSFPPSGTTDTQYF
TRBD2	.	TRBV4-3	TRBJ2-3	TGCGCCAGCAGCCAAGATTTCTTTGGAACTAGCGATAGAACAGATACGCAGTATTTT	CASSQDFFGTSDRTDTQYF
.	.	TRBV29-1	TRBJ1-3	TGCAGCGTCCAGGGAGGTAGCTCTGGAAACACCATATATTTT	CSVQGGSSGNTIYF
.	few	TRBV6-2/TRBV6-3	TRBJ2-7	TGTGCCAGCAGTTACTCGGAGGGAAACGAGCAGTACTTC	CASSYSEGNEQYF
.	.	TRBV6-2/TRBV6-3	TRBJ1-2	TGTGCCAGCAGTTACGCGCCCTATGATGGCTACACCTTC	CASSYAPYDGYTF
.	.	TRBV7-8	TRBJ2-7	TGTGCCAGCAGCCCGCAGAGGTGGCGGAGTTCCTACGAGCAGTACTTC	CASSPQRWRSSYEQYF
.	.	TRBV28	TRBJ2-7	TGTGCCAGCAGTTGGCAGTACGAGCAGTACTTC	CASSWQYEQYF
TRBD2	.	TRBV28	TRBJ2-7	TGTGCCAGCAGTTCGTCAGCGGGACTCCAAATTCAACACTTC	CASSSSAGLQIQHF
.	few	TRBV29-1	TRBJ2-1	TGCAGCGGGAGTGCCCACTCGGGGAATGAGCAGTTCTTC	CSGSAHSGNEQFF
.	few	TRBV6-5	TRBJ1-5	TGTGCCAGCAGCCCGGCCCCCGGCCGGATTAGCAATCAGCCCCAGCATTTT	CASSPAPGRISNQPQHF
.	.	TRBV6-6	TRBJ1-3	TGTGCCAGCAGCGACCTGGGGGTAGGCTCTGGAGACACCATATATTTT	CASSDLGVGSGDTIYF
.	few	TRBV29-1	TRBJ2-1	TGCAGCGTTATAGGACCCCGTCAAAATGAGCAGTTCTTC	CSVIGPRQNEQFF
TRBD2	few	TRBV6-5	TRBJ2-3	TGTGCCAGCAGTTACTCGATAAGCGGGGGGACTACAGATACGCAGTATTTT	CASSYSISGGTTDTQYF
.	.	TRBV6-1	TRBJ2-1	TGTGCCAGCAGTGGACTAGTGGGCCTCAATGAGCAGTTCTTC	CASSGLVGLNEQFF
.	.	TRBV24-1	TRBJ2-7	TGTGCCACCAGTGAGGGGGACTCCTACGAGCAGTACTTC	CATSEGDSYEQYF
.	few	TRBV7-9	TRBJ1-2	TGTGCCAGCAGCTCAACTCCCGAATATGGCTACACCTTC	CASSSTPEYGYTF
TRBD2	.	TRBV20-1	TRBJ2-5	TGCAGTGCTATGCGGGGGGAGACCCAGTACTTC	CSAMRGETQYF
TRBD1	.	TRBV4-1	TRBJ1-5	TGCGCCAGCAGCCATCCGAGACAGGGCACCAATCAGCCCCAGCATTTT	CASSHPRQGTNQPQHF
TRBD1	few	TRBV20-1	TRBJ2-5	TGCAGTGCCAGGGGGGACCAGGGGGCTTACGGGCAGTACTTC	CSARGDQGAYGQYF
.	.	TRBV9	TRBJ1-5	TGTGCCAGCAACAACCATGGGAATAGCAATCAGCCCCAGCATTTT	CASNNHGNSNQPQHF
TRBD2	few	TRBV15	TRBJ2-7	TGTGCCACCAGCCGGGGGGATTCCTACGAGCAGTACTTC	CATSRGDSYEQYF
.	.	TRBV7-2	TRBJ2-1	TGTGCCAGCAGCTCAGCGAGGCGCGATGAGCAGTTCTTC	CASSSARRDEQFF
TRBD1	.	TRBV10-3	TRBJ2-5	TGTGCCATCAGGGGGACAGGGGGCCCGTACCAAGAGACCCAGTACTTC	CAIRGTGGPYQETQYF
.	.	TRBV20-1	TRBJ2-3	TGCAGTGCTAGAAGTCAGACCACAGATACGCAGTATTTT	CSARSQTTDTQYF
TRBD2	few	TRBV20-1	TRBJ2-1	TGCAGTGCTAGGAGGTTGGGGGCTCAGCGGGAGTTCGATGAGCAGTTCTTC	CSARRLGAQREFDEQFF
TRBD1	.	TRBV10-3	TRBJ2-3	TGTGCCATCAAGAGGGGGCCTGACACAGATACGCAGTATTTT	CAIKRGPDTDTQYF
.	many	TRBV4-3	TRBJ2-2	TGCGCCAGCAGCTCCAGGGGGGCCGGGGAGCTGTTTTTT	CASSSRGAGELFF
.	few	TRBV29-1	TRBJ2-7	TGCGGCGTCGTGGCAGCGGACTACGAGCAGTACTTC	CGVVAADYEQYF
.	few	TRBV11-1	TRBJ2-5	TGTGCCAGCAGCTTAGCCAACGCGGTTTCCCAAGAGACCCAGTACTTC	CASSLANAVSQETQYF
.	few	TRBV27	TRBJ2-2	TGTGCCAGCAGTCCTATGAGTAGAAGGATGAACACCGGGGAGCTGTTTTTT	CASSPMSRRMNTGELFF
.	.	TRBV7-9	TRBJ1-2	TGTGCCAGCTTCTCCTATGGCTACACCTTC	CASFSYGYTF
TRBD1	.	TRBV6-6	TRBJ2-4	TGTGCCAGCACCGACAGGGTTTCGGCCAAAAACATTCAGTACTTC	CASTDRVSAKNIQYF
.	.	TRBV6-6	TRBJ2-7	TGTGCCAGCAGTTACTCGGCACTAGCAAACGAGCAGTACTTC	CASSYSALANEQYF